The 27 T cell receptor beta chains in this list originate from one sample, sequenced in a study of metastatic and nonmetastatic thyroid tumors. TCRdb re-called clones via MiXCR from the PCR reads. The sample carries 30,000 to 45,000 clones, approximately 20% recorded once. Each patient came to thyroid surgery without any prior treatment (of any kind). Sample: blood. These TCRs come from a female donor with papillary thyroid cancer or a benign thyroid nodule (not recorded which). Some clones in this sample may be carry-over from other donors' samples.

This clone was counted many times. V is TRBV12-5 and J is TRBJ2-7, with no clear D. Germline CDR1 LGHNT, CDR2 FRNRAP. This CDR3 has 13 residues. V shed 6 bases and J shed 1 base, with 10 bases lying between them. The CDR3 loop reads CASGTDGSYEQYF. The CDR3 DNA is TGTGCTAGTGGAACCGACGGATCCTACGAGCAGTACTTC.

At least ten counts were recorded for this clone. The J gene is TRBJ1-2, the V gene TRBV3-1; 11 nucleotides align to TRBD1. The germline V gene has CDR1 LGHDT and CDR2 YNNKEL (reference sequence). After removal of 1 base from V and 4 bases from J, the junction contained 5 bases not matched to a gene. The CDR3 is 16 amino acids. The CDR3 DNA reads TGTGCCAGCAGCCAAGGGACAGGGGGCTTTGTCTATGGCTACACCTTC. Translating it yields CASSQGTGGFVYGYTF.

This clone is medium-sized within its sample. The gene calls are TRBV27 and TRBJ2-7; 9 bases match TRBD1. Germline-derived CDR1 and CDR2 are MNHEY and SMNVEV (reference sequence). V lost 0 bases and J lost 5; bases outside the gene matches: 2. The CDR3 covers 14 residues. CDR3 DNA: TGTGCCAGCAGTTTATCCGGACAGGGGAACGAGCAGTACTTC. Amino acids: CASSLSGQGNEQYF.

This clone has only a few counts. An end of the junction differs from the germline gene, which may be a read error. This sequence joins TRBV6-1 and TRBJ2-5, with a tentative D call TRBD1 (6 bases). This CDR3 is built from 14 residues. CDR1 and CDR2 from the germline V gene are MNHNS and SASEGT. The CDR3 sequence is CASSDLVQGKTLYF. In DNA, the CDR3 is TGTGCCAGCAGTGACCTGGTACAGGGAAAGACCCTGTACTTC.

A few counts support this clone. V usage is TRBV28 and J usage is TRBJ1-2, with D unclear. V lost 3 bases and J 4 bases, leaving 15 bases between the germline ends. Germline CDR1 MDHEN, CDR2 SYDVKM. The CDR3 totals 15 residues. In nucleotides, the CDR3 is TGTGCCAGCAGTTTTCAAGGGTATGGAAGCTATGGCTACACCTTC. Protein product: CASSFQGYGSYGYTF.

This clone was observed at least ten times. CDR3 in amino acids: CASSGEGAWGDRSSYEQYF. In DNA form, the CDR3 reads TGTGCCAGCAGTGGAGAGGGGGCCTGGGGGGACAGGTCCTCCTACGAGCAGTACTTC. The chain employs TRBV2 and TRBJ2-7, with 8 bases identical to TRBD1. Germline lookup yields CDR1 SNHLY and CDR2 FYNNEI. After removal of 4 bases from V and 0 bases from J, the junction contained 17 bases not matched to a gene. There are 19 residues in the CDR3.

This clone was recorded a few times. The chain links TRBV29-1 to TRBJ2-1; 7 bases fit TRBD2. V shed 6 bases, J shed 7 bases, and the junction held 12 bases outside the gene matches. Germline CDR1 reads SQVTM; CDR2 reads ANQGSEA. The CDR3 length is 14 residues. The CDR3 sequence: CSVYSRTRRNEQFF. In DNA, the CDR3 is TGCAGCGTATACTCTCGGACTAGACGAAATGAGCAGTTCTTC.

This clone has a handful of counts. One base away lies a much larger clone, so this may be a sequencing read error. This chain uses TRBV3-1 with TRBJ2-3, with 7 bases fitting TRBD2. Germline V gene lookup returns CDR1 LGHDT and CDR2 YNNKEL (reference sequence). The CDR3 runs to 15 residues. Losses at the gene ends were 5 bases for V and 0 bases for J; bases not matched to a gene: 5. This CDR3 reads CASSNLLASTDTQYF. As DNA, the CDR3 is TGTGCCAGCAGCAACCTACTAGCGAGCACAGATACGCAGTATTTT.

By share of the sample, this clone is medium-sized. The V gene is TRBV12-3 or TRBV12-4, the J gene TRBJ2-7; 9 bases align to TRBD1. The CDR3 is 14 amino acids. V was clipped by 5 bases and J by 2 bases; unmatched bases: 4. The CDR3 DNA is TGTGCCAGCAGTCTAGACAGGGGGGCCTACGAGCAGTACTTC. This gives the protein CASSLDRGAYEQYF.

This clone was observed once. The V and J genes are TRBV11-2 and TRBJ2-2; TRBD2 aligns across 9 bases. Germline values: CDR1 SGHAT, CDR2 FQNNGV. The CDR3 runs to 14 residues. Trimming at V came to 8 bases and at J to 5 bases, leaving 6 bases not matched to a gene. The CDR3, as DNA: TGTGCCAGCTTAGCGGGACTAGCTACCGGGGAGCTGTTTTTT. Protein product: CASLAGLATGELFF.

This clone was seen more than once but under ten times. An end of the junction differs from the germline gene, which may be a read error. The rearrangement uses TRBV6-1 and TRBJ1-2; D is unclear. The length of the CDR3 is 13 residues. CDR1 is MNHNS, CDR2 SASEGT, per germline. The CDR3 coding sequence is TGCGCCAGCAAATATGCACGAATCTATGGCTACACCTTC. Amino acids: CASKYARIYGYTF.

This clone was seen many times. This sequence joins TRBV28 and TRBJ2-1, with 7 bases lining up with TRBD2. The CDR3 length is 14 residues. V was pared by 4 bases and J by 5 bases, with 5 bases of the junction left unmatched. Germline V gene sequence: CDR1 MDHEN, CDR2 SYDVKM. In DNA form, the CDR3 reads TGTGCCAGCAGTTCCCAGGGAGGGGACAATGAGCAGTTCTTC. This sequence encodes CASSSQGGDNEQFF.

This clone was seen more than once but under ten times. J is TRBJ1-3 and V is TRBV15, with 7 bases matching TRBD1. There are 16 residues in the CDR3. Germline V gene lookup returns CDR1 LNHNV and CDR2 YYDKDF (reference sequence). V trimming: 4 bases; J trimming: 4 bases; junction bases outside the gene matches: 10. The chain's CDR3 is CATSMGTGALGNTIYF. The DNA for the CDR3 is TGTGCCACCAGCATGGGAACAGGGGCTTTAGGAAACACCATATATTTT.

This clone has only a few counts. The chain links TRBV28 to TRBJ2-3; 11 positions match TRBD2. Germline CDR1 is MDHEN and CDR2 is SYDVKM. This CDR3 has 16 amino acids. Trimming at V came to 6 bases and at J to 5 bases, leaving 10 bases not matched to a gene. The CDR3 DNA sequence: TGTGCCAGCAGAGCCCACGGGACTAGCGGCAAAGATACGCAGTATTTT. Translating gives CASRAHGTSGKDTQYF.

This clone was detected ten times or more. The chain is built from TRBV5-4 and TRBJ2-1; 11 nucleotides line up with TRBD1. The CDR3 has 15 amino acids. The V and J ends lost 2 bases and 7 bases, in that order; junction bases with no gene match: 5. From germline, CDR1 is SGHNT and CDR2 YYREEE (reference sequence). The CDR3 spells CASSFQDRGLNEQFF. The CDR3 nucleotides are TGTGCCAGCAGCTTCCAGGACAGGGGGCTGAATGAGCAGTTCTTC.

The V call is TRBV4-1, the J call TRBJ2-3; the match to TRBD2 covers 10 bases. The trim removed 2 bases at V and 7 bases at J, leaving 15 bases unmatched. The CDR3 consists of 18 residues. Germline CDR1 is MGHRA and CDR2 is YSYEKL. DNA for the CDR3: TGCGCCAGCAGCCAACCACTCCTAGCGGGAGAGAGAGGAAATACGCAGTATTTT. Residues: CASSQPLLAGERGNTQYF.

As regards this clone: Its ends do not fully match the called genes, so a read error is possible. The chain is built from TRBV28 and TRBJ2-7; a possible D gene is TRBD1 (5 bases). Per the germline V gene, CDR1 is MDHEN and CDR2 is SYDVKM. This CDR3 has 12 residues. The CDR3 spells CASSLLTGNSDF. For the CDR3, the DNA is TGTGCCAGCAGTCTTTTAACAGGAAATAGTGACTTC.

This chain links TRBV7-3 with TRBJ2-3, with D perhaps TRBD2 (5 bases). Germline CDR1 SGHTA, CDR2 FQGTGA. V lost 5 bases and J lost 1, with 13 bases in between. The CDR3 runs to 15 residues. Here the CDR3 reads CASSGSARGTDTQYF. The CDR3 DNA follows: TGTGCCAGCAGCGGCTCGGCGCGGGGCACAGATACGCAGTATTTT.

The chain has TRBV5-1 and TRBJ2-2, with 7 bases matching TRBD2. CDR1 and CDR2 (germline): SGHRS, YFSETQ. The J segment lost 1 base and the V segment lost 5 bases, leaving 8 bases of the junction unmatched. The CDR3 is made up of 16 amino acids. The CDR3 reads CASRVGRPLNTGELFF. The CDR3 region has the DNA TGCGCCAGCAGGGTCGGGAGGCCCCTGAACACCGGGGAGCTGTTTTTT.

This clone was picked up one time. J is TRBJ1-6 and V is TRBV9; D is perhaps TRBD1 (5 bases). The ends were cut back, 2 bases at V and 8 bases at J, with 14 bases in the middle. CDR1 and CDR2 (germline): SGDLS, YYNGEE. CDR3 length: 15 residues. The CDR3 coding sequence is TGTGCCAGCAGCGTTCAGGGAAGGTGGGATTCACCCCTCCACTTT. It codes for CASSVQGRWDSPLHF.

This clone was seen ten or more times. The rearrangement uses TRBV7-9 and TRBJ2-2, with D maybe TRBD2 (6 bases). Germline V gene data show CDR1 as SEHNR and CDR2 as FQNEAQ (reference sequence). This CDR3 contains 14 residues. DNA for the CDR3: TGTGCTTCGAAGCTGGGAAGCGGGACCGGGGAGCTGTTTTTT. It encodes CASKLGSGTGELFF.

Remarks on this clone: This clone may be a read error of a much larger clone one base away. CDR3 in DNA: TGTGCTACCAGTGGTCCCCGGGACAGGGACATTCAGTACTTC. This sequence encodes CATSGPRDRDIQYF. The chain couples TRBV24-1 to TRBJ2-7, with 9 bases that match TRBD1. The J call may be incorrect, as the DNA end agrees better with TRBJ2-4. The CDR3 has 14 amino acids. Germline CDR1 and CDR2: KGHDR and SFDVKD.

This clone came up a few times. V usage is TRBV11-1 and J usage is TRBJ2-6; 7 bases fit TRBD1. The CDR3 sequence is 15 residues long. Germline CDR1 is SGHAT and CDR2 is FQDESV (reference sequence). The junction had 2 bases not matched to a gene; V was cut back by 5 bases and J by 1 base. CDR3 coding DNA: TGTGCCAGCAGCGCAGGGGGATCTGGGGCCAACGTCCTGACTTTC. It specifies CASSAGGSGANVLTF. The complete variable domain, with remaining parts taken from reference TRBV11-1 and TRBJ2-6, reads EAEVAQSPRYKITEKSQAVAFWCDPISGHATLYWYRQILGQGPELLVQFQDESVVDDSQLPKDRFSAERLKGVDSTLKIQPAELGDSAMYLCASSAGGSGANVLTFGAGSRLTVL.

This clone was recorded at least ten times. The J gene is TRBJ2-1, the V gene TRBV29-1; 8 bases are a match to TRBD1. Looked up from germline, CDR1 is SQVTM and CDR2 is ANQGSEA. The CDR3 has 13 residues. After removal of 6 bases from V and 12 bases from J, the junction contained 13 bases not matched to a gene. The CDR3 bases are TGCAGCGTAACAAAAGGACAGGGCTATGGGCAGTTCTTC. Its protein product is CSVTKGQGYGQFF.

The rearrangement uses TRBV12-3 or TRBV12-4 and TRBJ1-2; D is undetermined. The CDR3 sequence is 14 residues long. V was cut by 2 bases and J by 10 bases, with 17 bases left in between. CDR3 sequence reads: CASSLWDGHLPYTF. DNA of the CDR3: TGTGCCAGCAGTTTATGGGATGGTCACCTTCCCTACACCTTC.

This clone occurred many times. The V call is TRBV30, the J call TRBJ2-3; D gene ambiguous. This CDR3 has 13 residues. Germline V CDR1 and CDR2: GTSNPN, SVGIG (reference sequence). The V end was cut by 2 bases, the J end by 2 bases, with 8 bases between. The CDR3, as DNA: TGTGCCTGGAGTCCCGGATCCACAGATACGCAGTATTTT. Protein: CAWSPGSTDTQYF.

The rearrangement links TRBV5-1 to TRBJ2-6; TRBD1 or TRBD2 may be the D gene (5 bases each). The V end was cut by 8 bases, the J end by 3 bases, with 21 bases between. Germline CDR1 is SGHRS and CDR2 is YFSETQ. This CDR3 contains 17 residues. CDR3 DNA sequence: TGCGCCAGAAAGGAGAGGGGCGGGTATTATGGGGCCAACGTCCTGACTTTC. This translates into CARKERGGYYGANVLTF.